The sequence of this T cell receptor (beta chain) was determined in a study of OX40 agonist ivuxolimab in advanced cancers. Broadly, across the study: Ivuxolimab, which targeted the costimulatory receptor OX40 (CD134), was an agonistic, fully human IgG2 monoclonal antibody. Intravenous ivuxolimab was administered to patients every 2 weeks at six dose levels: 0.01, 0.1, 0.3, 1.5, 3 and 10 mg/kg. Of the approximately 54 dose-escalation patients, hepatocellular carcinoma was present in about 19, melanoma in some 15, renal cell carcinoma in 9 and head and neck cancer in 9. In the dose-escalation cohort, 82.7% of patients were male, and the mean age was around 60 years, with a range of roughly 20 to 80. Prior anti-PD-1, anti-PD-L1 or anti-CTLA-4 therapy was permitted, and 35% to 40% of dose-escalation patients had received checkpoint inhibitors. Partial responses occurred in three dose-escalation patients: two with cutaneous melanoma and one with hepatocellular carcinoma. Peripheral TCRbeta sequencing aimed to test whether ivuxolimab altered TCR sequence diversity and caused clonal T-cell expansion. The monotherapy dose-escalation portion (N of about 57 patients) of the phase I ivuxolimab trial is reported in the paper. General conclusions and limits of the study: In the 0.1-3.0 mg/kg groups, partial responders were among the patients with the lowest normalized peripheral clonal expansion, particularly in CD8+ T cells. Low levels of normalized T-cell clonal expansion were also seen in some patients who did not respond. On average, CD8+ T cells showed more expanded clones than CD4+ T cells after ivuxolimab. At doses of 0.1 to 3.0 mg/kg, clonal expansion of both CD4+ and CD8+ blood T cells was observed from baseline to week 6. The antigen specificity of the peripheral T cells that underwent clonal expansion was not determined.

Patients with a history of autoimmune disease or receiving systemic immunosuppression were excluded from the trial. Peripheral blood for TCR sequencing was drawn from every dose cohort at baseline, at cycle 4 day 1 and at cycle 7 day 1. Samples were obtained from an open-label, multicenter, first-in-human phase I dose-escalation trial of ivuxolimab. Adults with locally advanced or metastatic melanoma, renal cell carcinoma, hepatocellular carcinoma or head and neck squamous cell carcinoma were enrolled in the trial. Before TCR sequencing, CD4+ and CD8+ T cells were separately sorted from peripheral blood. Genomic DNA was extracted from sorted cells for sequencing of the TCRbeta CDR3 region. TCRbeta CDR3 regions were sequenced using the immunoSEQ Assay. Drawn from immuneACCESS, this table holds only the in-frame rearrangements with V and J called that TCRdb kept. Clones are partly lost; checked studies trace under half to an unresolved V gene and leave the rest unexplained. Within this sample are 66,000 or so clones, with 75% to 90% of them counted one time only. The biggest ten clones account for 4% of the sample.

V is shortened by 6 bases, J by 7 bases, and the region joining them spans 15 bases. The CDR3 goes from the cysteine to the phenylalanine over 14 residues. Just the 42-base CDR3 DNA is kept, in frame starting at base 1. The germline V gene encodes CDR1 MNHEY and CDR2 SVGAGI. This clone was observed a single time. The antigen it recognizes is unknown. No qualities accompany the bases; no much larger clone lies one base away. The specimen comprised CD4+ or CD8+ T cells sorted from blood, sampled in a trial of the OX40 agonist ivuxolimab. The rearranged chain carries TRBV6-5 and TRBJ1-4; tentative D gene TRBD1, with 5 bases matching. This TCR was recovered from an adult with an advanced solid tumor such as melanoma, head and neck, liver or kidney cancer. The DNA reads TGTGCCAGCAGGACGGGGGGACTAGGTGAAAAACTGTTTTTT. Protein translation: CASRTGGLGEKLFF.